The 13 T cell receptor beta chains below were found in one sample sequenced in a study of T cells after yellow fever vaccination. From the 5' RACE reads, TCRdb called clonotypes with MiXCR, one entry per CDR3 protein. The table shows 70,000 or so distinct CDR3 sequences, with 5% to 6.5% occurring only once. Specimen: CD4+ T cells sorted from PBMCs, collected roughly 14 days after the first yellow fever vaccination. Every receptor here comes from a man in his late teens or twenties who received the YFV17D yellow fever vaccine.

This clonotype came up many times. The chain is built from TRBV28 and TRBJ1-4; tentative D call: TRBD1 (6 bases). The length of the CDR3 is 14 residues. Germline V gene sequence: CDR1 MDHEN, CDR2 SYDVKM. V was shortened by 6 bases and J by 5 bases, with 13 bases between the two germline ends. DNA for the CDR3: TGTGCCAGCAGCACAGGGCCTCTCAATGAAAAACTGTTTTTT. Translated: CASSTGPLNEKLFF.

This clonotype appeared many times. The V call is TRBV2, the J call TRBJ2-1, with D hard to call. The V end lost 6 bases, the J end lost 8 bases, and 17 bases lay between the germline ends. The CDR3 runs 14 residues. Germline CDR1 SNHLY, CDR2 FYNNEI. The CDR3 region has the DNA TGTGCCAGCAGGGGAATTGGGTTTAGGTATGAGCAGTTCTTC. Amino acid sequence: CASRGIGFRYEQFF.

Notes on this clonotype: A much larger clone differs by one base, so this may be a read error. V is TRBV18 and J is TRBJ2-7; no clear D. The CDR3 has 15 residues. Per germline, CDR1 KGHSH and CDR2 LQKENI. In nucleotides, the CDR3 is TGTGCCAGCTCACCGGCAGGCTTGAGCTCCCACGAGCAGTACTTC. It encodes CASSPAGLSSHEQYF.

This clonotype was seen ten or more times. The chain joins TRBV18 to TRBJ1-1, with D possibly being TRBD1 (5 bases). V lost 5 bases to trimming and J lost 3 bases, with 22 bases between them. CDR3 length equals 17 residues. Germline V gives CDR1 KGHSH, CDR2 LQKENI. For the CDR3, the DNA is TGTGCCAGCTCAACTACACGGGGCCTGGTGGATGACACTGAAGCTTTCTTT. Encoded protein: CASSTTRGLVDDTEAFF.

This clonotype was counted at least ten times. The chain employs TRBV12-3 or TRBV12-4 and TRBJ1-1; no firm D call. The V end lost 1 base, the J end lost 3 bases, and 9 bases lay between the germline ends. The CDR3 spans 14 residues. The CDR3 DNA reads TGTGCCAGCAGTTTAGGTAACGCCGACACTGAAGCTTTCTTT. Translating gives CASSLGNADTEAFF.

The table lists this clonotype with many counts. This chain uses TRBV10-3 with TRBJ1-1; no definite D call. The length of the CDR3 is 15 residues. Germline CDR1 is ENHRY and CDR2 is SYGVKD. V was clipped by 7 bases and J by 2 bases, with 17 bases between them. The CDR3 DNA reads TGTGCCATCATTGACCCGGGATCAAGTAACACTGAAGCTTTCTTT. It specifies CAIIDPGSSNTEAFF.

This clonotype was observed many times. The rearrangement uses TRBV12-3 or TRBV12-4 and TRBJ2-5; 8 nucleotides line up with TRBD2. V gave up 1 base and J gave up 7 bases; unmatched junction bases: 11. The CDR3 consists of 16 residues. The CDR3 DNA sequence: TGTGCCAGCAGTTTAGGCCGGGGGGGGCATCTAGGGACCCAGTACTTC. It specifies CASSLGRGGHLGTQYF.

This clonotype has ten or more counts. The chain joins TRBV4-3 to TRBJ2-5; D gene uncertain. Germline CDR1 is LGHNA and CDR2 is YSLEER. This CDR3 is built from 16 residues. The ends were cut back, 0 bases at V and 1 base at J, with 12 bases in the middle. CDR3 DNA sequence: TGCGCCAGCAGCCAAGAGCGGTTCTGGCCCCAAGAGACCCAGTACTTC. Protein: CASSQERFWPQETQYF.

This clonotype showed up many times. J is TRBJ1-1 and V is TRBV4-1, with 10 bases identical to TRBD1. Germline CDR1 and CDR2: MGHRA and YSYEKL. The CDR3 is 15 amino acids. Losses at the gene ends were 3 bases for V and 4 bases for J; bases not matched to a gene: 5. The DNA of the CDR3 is TGCGCCAGCAGCCATGCTGACAGGGGGCCCACTGAAGCTTTCTTT. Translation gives CASSHADRGPTEAFF.

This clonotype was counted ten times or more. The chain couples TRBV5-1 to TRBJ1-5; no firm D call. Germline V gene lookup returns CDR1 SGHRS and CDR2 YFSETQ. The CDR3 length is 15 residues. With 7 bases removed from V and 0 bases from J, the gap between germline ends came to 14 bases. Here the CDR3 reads CASSPGDYSNQPQHF. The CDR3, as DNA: TGCGCCAGCTCCCCAGGAGACTATAGCAATCAGCCCCAGCATTTT.

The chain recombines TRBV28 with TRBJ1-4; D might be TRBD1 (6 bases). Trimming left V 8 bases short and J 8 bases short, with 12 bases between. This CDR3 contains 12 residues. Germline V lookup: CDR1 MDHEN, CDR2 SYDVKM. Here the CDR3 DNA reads TGTGCCAGCGGGGGACACAGGGAAAAACTGTTTTTT. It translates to CASGGHREKLFF.

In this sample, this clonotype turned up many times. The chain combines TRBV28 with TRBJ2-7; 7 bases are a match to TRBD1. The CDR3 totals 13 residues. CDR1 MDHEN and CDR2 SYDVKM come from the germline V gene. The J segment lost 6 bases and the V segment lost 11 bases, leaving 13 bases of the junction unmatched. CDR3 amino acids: CAHNARDSLEQYF. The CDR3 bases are TGTGCCCACAACGCCCGGGACAGCCTCGAGCAGTACTTC.

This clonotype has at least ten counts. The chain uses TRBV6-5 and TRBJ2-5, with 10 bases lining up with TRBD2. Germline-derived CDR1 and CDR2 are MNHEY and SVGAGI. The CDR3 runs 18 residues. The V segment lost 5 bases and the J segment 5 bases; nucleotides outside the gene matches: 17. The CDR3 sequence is CASSPWVAGGQQVETQYF. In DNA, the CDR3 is TGTGCCAGCAGTCCCTGGGTAGCGGGGGGCCAACAGGTGGAGACCCAGTACTTC.